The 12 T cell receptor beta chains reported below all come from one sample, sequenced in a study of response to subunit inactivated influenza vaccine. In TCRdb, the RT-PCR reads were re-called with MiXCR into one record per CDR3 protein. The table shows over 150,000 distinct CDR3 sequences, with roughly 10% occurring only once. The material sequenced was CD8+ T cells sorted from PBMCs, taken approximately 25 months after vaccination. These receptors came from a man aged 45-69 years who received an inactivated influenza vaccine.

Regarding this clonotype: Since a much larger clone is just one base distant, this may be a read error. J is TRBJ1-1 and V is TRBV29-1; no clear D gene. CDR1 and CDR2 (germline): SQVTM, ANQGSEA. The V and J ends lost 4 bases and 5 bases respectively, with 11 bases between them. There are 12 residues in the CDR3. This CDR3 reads CSVALFYTEAFF. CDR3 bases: TGCAGCGTTGCGCTCTTTTATACTGAAGCTTTCTTT.

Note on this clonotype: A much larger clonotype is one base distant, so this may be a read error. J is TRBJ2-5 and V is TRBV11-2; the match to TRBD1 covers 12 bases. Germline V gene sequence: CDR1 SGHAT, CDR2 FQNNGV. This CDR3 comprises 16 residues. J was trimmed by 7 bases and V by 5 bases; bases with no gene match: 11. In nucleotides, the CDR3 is TGTGCCAGCAGCCCGATGCTGGGACAGGGGGCTGGGACCCAGTACTTC. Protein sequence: CASSPMLGQGAGTQYF.

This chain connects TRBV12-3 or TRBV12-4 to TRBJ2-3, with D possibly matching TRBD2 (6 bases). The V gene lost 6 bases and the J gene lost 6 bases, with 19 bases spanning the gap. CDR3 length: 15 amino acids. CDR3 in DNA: TGTGCCAGCAGCCCCGGGACTTACAAGGCGGATACGCAGTATTTT. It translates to CASSPGTYKADTQYF.

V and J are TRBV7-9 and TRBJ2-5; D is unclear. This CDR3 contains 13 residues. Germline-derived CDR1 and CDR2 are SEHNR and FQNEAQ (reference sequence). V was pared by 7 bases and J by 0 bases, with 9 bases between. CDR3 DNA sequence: TGTGCCAGCAACATGGGGTACCAAGAGACCCAGTACTTC. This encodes CASNMGYQETQYF.

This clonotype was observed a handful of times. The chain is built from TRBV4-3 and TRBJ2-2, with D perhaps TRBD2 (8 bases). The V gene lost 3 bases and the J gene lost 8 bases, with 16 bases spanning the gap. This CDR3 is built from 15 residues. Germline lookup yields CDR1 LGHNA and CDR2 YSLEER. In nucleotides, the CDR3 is TGCGCCAGCAGCCAGGACGGGAGGGGGCAAGGGGAGCTGTTTTTT. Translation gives CASSQDGRGQGELFF.

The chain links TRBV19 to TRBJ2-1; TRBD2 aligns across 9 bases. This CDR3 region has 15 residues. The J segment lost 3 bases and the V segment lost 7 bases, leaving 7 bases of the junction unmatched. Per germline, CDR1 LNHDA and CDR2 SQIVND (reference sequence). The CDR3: CASIDAREGYNEQFF. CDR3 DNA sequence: TGTGCCAGTATTGACGCGCGGGAGGGCTACAATGAGCAGTTCTTC.

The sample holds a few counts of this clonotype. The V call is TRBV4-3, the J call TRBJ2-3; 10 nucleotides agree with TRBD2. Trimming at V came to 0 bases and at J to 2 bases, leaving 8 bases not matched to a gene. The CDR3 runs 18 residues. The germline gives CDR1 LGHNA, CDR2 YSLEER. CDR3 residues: CASSQDLAGTSVTDTQYF. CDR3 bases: TGCGCCAGCAGCCAAGATTTAGCCGGGACTAGCGTCACAGATACGCAGTATTTT.

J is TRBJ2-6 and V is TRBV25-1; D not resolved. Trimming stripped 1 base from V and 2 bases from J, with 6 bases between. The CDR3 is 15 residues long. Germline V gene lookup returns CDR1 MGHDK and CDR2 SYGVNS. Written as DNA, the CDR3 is TGTGCCAGCAGTGAATGGAAGGCTGGGGCCAACGTCCTGACTTTC. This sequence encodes CASSEWKAGANVLTF.

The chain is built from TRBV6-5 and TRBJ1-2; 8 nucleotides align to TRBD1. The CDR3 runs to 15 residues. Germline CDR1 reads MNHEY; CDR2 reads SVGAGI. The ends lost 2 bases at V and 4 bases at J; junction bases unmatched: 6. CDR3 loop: CASSYDRGLSYGYTF. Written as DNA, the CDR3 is TGTGCCAGCAGTTACGACAGGGGATTATCCTATGGCTACACCTTC.

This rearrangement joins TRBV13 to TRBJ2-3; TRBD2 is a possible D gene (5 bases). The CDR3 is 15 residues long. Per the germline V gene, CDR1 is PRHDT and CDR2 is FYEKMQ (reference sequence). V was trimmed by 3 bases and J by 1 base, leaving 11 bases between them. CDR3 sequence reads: CASSFVEAGTDTQYF. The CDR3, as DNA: TGTGCCAGCAGCTTCGTTGAAGCGGGCACAGATACGCAGTATTTT. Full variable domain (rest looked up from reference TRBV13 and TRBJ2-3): AAGVIQSPRHLIKEKRETATLKCYPIPRHDTVYWYQQGPGQDPQFLISFYEKMQSDKGSIPDRFSAQQFSDYHSELNMSSLELGDSALYFCASSFVEAGTDTQYFGPGTRLTVL.

The CDR3 reads CASSRTNTGELFF. DNA of the CDR3: TGCGCCAGCAGCCGCACGAACACCGGGGAGCTGTTTTTT. This rearrangement joins TRBV4-3 to TRBJ2-2; no reliable D call. Trimming stripped 4 bases from V and 0 bases from J, with 3 bases between. CDR1 is LGHNA, CDR2 YSLEER, per germline. The CDR3 totals 13 residues.

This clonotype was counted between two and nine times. The CDR3 nucleotides are TGCGCCAGCAGCCAAGAACGGGGCGACATTCAGTACTTC. This translates into CASSQERGDIQYF. The chain recombines TRBV4-3 with TRBJ2-4; TRBD1 or TRBD2 may be the D gene (5 bases each). V lost 0 bases and J 8 bases, leaving 8 bases between the germline ends. Germline CDR1 reads LGHNA; CDR2 reads YSLEER. CDR3 size: 13 residues.